The clone carrying this TCR beta chain was recorded a few times. No antigen is known for it. Additional autoimmune diseases, uncontrolled infections, pregnancy or lactation disqualified patients. Diagnostic conclusions were grounded in clinical symptoms, serum thyroxine, TRAb, thyroid ultrasound and orbital computed tomography. The CDR3 has 13 residues. Germline V CDR1 and CDR2: DFQATT, SNEGSKA (reference sequence). V was trimmed by 2 bases and J by 4 bases, leaving 10 bases between them. RNA transcripts provided the template for amplifying TCR beta CDR3 regions. RT-PCR with HTBI primers came first, then second-round multiplex PCR. Using its own MiXCR run on the multiplex PCR reads, TCRdb lists one record per CDR3 protein. The top ten hold roughly 11% of the sample, which has around 1.1 million distinct CDR3 sequences, less than 45% seen once. This record comes from a study of Graves' ophthalmopathy and Graves' hyperthyroidism. Study-wide context: Absence of ophthalmopathy within 18 months of follow-up defined stable hyperthyroidism. The study's findings and limits: Most clonotypes expanded in thyroid above 0.001 frequency were present in blood too.

The sequencing sample was made of peripheral blood or thyroid tissue (not recorded which). This chain links TRBV20-1 with TRBJ2-3; possible D gene TRBD2, 6 bases. The clonotype was recovered from an adult man with Graves' hyperthyroidism. The CDR3 region has the DNA TGCAGTGCTAGAAGGGTAGCGGCAGATACGCAGTATTTT. It yields the protein CSARRVAADTQYF.